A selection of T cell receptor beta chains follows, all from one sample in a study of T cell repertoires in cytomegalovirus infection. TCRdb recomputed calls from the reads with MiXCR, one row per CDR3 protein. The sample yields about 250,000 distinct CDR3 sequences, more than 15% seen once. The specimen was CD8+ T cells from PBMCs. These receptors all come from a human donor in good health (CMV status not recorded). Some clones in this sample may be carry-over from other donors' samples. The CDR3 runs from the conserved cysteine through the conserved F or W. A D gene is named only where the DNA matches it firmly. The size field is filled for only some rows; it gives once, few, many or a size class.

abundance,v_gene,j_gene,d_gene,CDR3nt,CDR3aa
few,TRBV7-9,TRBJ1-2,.,TGTGCCAGCAGCGCCAGGGTTACCGGCTACACCTTC,CASSARVTGYTF
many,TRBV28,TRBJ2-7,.,TGTGCCAGCAGGGACTCAAACGAGCAGTACTTC,CASRDSNEQYF
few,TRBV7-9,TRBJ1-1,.,TGTGCCAGCAGCCCACCAGGTAGCACTGAAGCTTTCTTT,CASSPPGSTEAFF
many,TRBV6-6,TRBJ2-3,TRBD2,TGTGCCGCAGTAGCGGGGGGCATAACAGATACGCAGTATTTT,CAAVAGGITDTQYF
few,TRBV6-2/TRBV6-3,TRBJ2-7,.,TGTGCCAGCAGTTACGGGCGGCAGTCGCACTTC,CASSYGRQSHF
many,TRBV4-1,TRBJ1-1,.,TGCGCCAGCAGCCTCCGGACACAGCTTAACACTGAAGCTTTCTTT,CASSLRTQLNTEAFF
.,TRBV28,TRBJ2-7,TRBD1,TGTGCCAGCAGCCGGACAGGGCCCTACGAGCAGTACTTC,CASSRTGPYEQYF
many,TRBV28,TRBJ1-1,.,TGTGCCAGCAGTTTATGGGGGGGAATGAACACTGAAGCTTTCTTT,CASSLWGGMNTEAFF
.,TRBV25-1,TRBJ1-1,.,TGTGCCAGCAGCTACGCACGATCGCGGGGACATTCTCGCGGGGCCATGAACACTGAAGCTTTCTTT,CASSYARSRGHSRGAMNTEAFF
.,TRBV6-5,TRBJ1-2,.,TGTGCCAGCAGTTACACTAGACAGGCGGTGAACTATGGCTACACCTTC,CASSYTRQAVNYGYTF
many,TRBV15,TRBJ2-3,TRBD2,TGTGCCACCAGCAGAGAGAGGGGCGGGGGGATCACAGATACGCAGTATTTT,CATSRERGGGITDTQYF
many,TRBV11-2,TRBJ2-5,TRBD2,TGTGCCAGCAGGGGGACTAGCGGGGAAGAGACCCAGTACTTC,CASRGTSGEETQYF
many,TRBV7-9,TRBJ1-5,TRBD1,TGTGCCAGCAGCTCCGATCCGGGACAGCGGGTCACAATGGATCAGCCCCAGCATTTT,CASSSDPGQRVTMDQPQHF
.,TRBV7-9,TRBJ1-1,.,TGTGCCAGCAGCTTAGTGTACAGAGAAGTATTGAACACTGAAGCTTTCTTT,CASSLVYREVLNTEAFF
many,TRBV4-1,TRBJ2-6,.,TGCGCCAGCAGCCAAGAAGTCCCCTCTGGGGCCAACGTCCTGACTTTC,CASSQEVPSGANVLTF
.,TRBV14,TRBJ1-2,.,TGTGCCAGCAGCCAAGACGTTCTTAGGTCAATAGAGGGCTACACCTTC,CASSQDVLRSIEGYTF
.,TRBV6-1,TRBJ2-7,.,TGTGCCAGCAGTCAAAGCTTCTACGAGCAGTACTTC,CASSQSFYEQYF
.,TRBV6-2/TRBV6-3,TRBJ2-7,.,TGTGCCAGCAGTTACCCGAGAGGCGAGCAGTACTTC,CASSYPRGEQYF
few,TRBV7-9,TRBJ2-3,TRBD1,TGTGCCAGCAGCTTCCCCGGGACAGACTCAACAGATACGCAGTATTTT,CASSFPGTDSTDTQYF
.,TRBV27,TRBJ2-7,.,TGTGCCAGCAGTTTGTTGGGCCAGGCCAGCTCCTACGAGCAGTACTTC,CASSLLGQASSYEQYF
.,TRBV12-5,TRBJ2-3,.,TGTGCTAGTGGCTTTGGGCAAGGCGGGTTCGGCACAGATACGCAGTATTTT,CASGFGQGGFGTDTQYF
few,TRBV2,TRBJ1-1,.,TGTGCCAGCAGTGTGTTCAGAATGAACACTGAAGCTTTCTTT,CASSVFRMNTEAFF
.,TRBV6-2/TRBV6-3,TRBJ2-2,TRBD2,TGTGCCAGCAGTGCCTTAGCGGGGGCCGGGGAGCTGTTTTTT,CASSALAGAGELFF
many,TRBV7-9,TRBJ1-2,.,TGTGCCAGCAGCTTAGGGACAGCGAGCTATGGCTACACCTTC,CASSLGTASYGYTF
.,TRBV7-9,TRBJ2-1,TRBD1,TGTGCCAGCAGCTCCGAACCCACATCAGGGGGCGCAGGGAAACGACTCTCTTACAATGAGCAGTTCTTC,CASSSEPTSGGAGKRLSYNEQFF
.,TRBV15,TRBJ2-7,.,TGTGCCACCAGCAGAGTACCGACCGGGGGTAGCCACCACGAGCAGTACTTC,CATSRVPTGGSHHEQYF
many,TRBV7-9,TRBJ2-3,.,TGTGCCAGCAGCTTAGGGGGCCCGGCGTCAACGCAGTATTTT,CASSLGGPASTQYF
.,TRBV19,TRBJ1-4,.,TGTGCCAGTGCTGAAATCGGGGCCCCAACTAATGAAAAACTGTTTTTT,CASAEIGAPTNEKLFF
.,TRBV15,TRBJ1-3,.,TGTGTCACCAGCAGAGATCGAGAGGGGTTGGGAAACACCATATATTTT,CVTSRDREGLGNTIYF
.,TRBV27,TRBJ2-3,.,TGTGCCAGCAGCCGCCGAGAGAGAGATACGCAGTATTTT,CASSRRERDTQYF
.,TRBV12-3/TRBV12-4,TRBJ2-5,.,TGTGCCAGCAGTCCCCAGAGGGGCTTGCAAGAGACCCAGTACTTC,CASSPQRGLQETQYF
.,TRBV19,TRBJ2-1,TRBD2,TGTACCAGTAGTATCACTAGCGCCAATGAGCAGTTCTTC,CTSSITSANEQFF
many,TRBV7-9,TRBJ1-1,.,TGTGCCAGCAGCCCTCCGCCCCTTGGGAGGAACACTGAAGCTTTCTTT,CASSPPPLGRNTEAFF
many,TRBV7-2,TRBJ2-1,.,TGTGCCAGCAGCCCCGGGCCGCTTGAGGAGTTCTTC,CASSPGPLEEFF
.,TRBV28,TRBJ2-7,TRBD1,TGTGCCAGCTGCATGACAGGGGGCGGCTACGAGCAGTACTTC,CASCMTGGGYEQYF
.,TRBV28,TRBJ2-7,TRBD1,TGTGCCAGCAGTTTACGCTGGGGACAGACCGGCCGAGAGCAGTACTTC,CASSLRWGQTGREQYF
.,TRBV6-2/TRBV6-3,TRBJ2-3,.,TGTGCCAGCAGTTACTACGGGCGAGCTAGCACAGATACGCAGTATTTT,CASSYYGRASTDTQYF
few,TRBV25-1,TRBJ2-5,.,TGTGCCAGCAGTGAAGGGGCAGGACAAGAGACCCAGTACTTC,CASSEGAGQETQYF
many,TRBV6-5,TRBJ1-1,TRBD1,TGTGCCAGCAGTTACTCACTTACAGGGGTGACTGAAGCTTTCTTT,CASSYSLTGVTEAFF
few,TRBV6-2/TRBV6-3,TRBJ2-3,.,TGTGCCAGCAGTTACTCGTTCCGACCCACAGATACGCAGTATTTT,CASSYSFRPTDTQYF
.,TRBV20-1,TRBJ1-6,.,TGCAGTGCTAGAGATGCACGGGAGAATTCACCCCTCCACTTT,CSARDARENSPLHF
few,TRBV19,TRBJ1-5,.,TGTGCCAGTAGTATAGTCTTGGGGACTAATCAGCCCCAGCATTTT,CASSIVLGTNQPQHF
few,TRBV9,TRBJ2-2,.,TGTGCCTCCCAAGACACATACACCGGGGAGCTGTTTTTT,CASQDTYTGELFF
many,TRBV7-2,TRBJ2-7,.,TGTGCCAGCAGGGATAGGGATTTCTACGAGCAGTACTTC,CASRDRDFYEQYF
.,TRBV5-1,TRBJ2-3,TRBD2,TGCGCCAGCAGCCCGACTAGCGGAGCAGATACGCAGTATTTT,CASSPTSGADTQYF